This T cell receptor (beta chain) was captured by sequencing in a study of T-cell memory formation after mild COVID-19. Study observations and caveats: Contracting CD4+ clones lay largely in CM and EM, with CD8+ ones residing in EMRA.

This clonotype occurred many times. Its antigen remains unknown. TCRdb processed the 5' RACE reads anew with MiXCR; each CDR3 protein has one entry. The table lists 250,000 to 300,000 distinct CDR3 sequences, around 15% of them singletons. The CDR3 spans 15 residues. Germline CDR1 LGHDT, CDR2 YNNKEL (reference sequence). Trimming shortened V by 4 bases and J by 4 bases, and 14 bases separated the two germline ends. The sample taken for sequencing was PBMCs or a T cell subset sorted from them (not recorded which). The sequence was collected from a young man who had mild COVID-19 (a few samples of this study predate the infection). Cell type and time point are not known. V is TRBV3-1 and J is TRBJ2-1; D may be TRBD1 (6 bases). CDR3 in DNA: TGTGCCAGCAGCCCGGAACAGGGAATTTACAATGAGCAGTTCTTC. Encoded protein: CASSPEQGIYNEQFF.